A selection of T cell receptor beta chains follows, all from one sample in a study of cytomegalovirus exposure and HLA in healthy donors. Method: immunoSEQ multiplex PCR; TCRdb's copy keeps in-frame clones and lacks some. The table lists about 190,000 clones, about nine tenths of them singletons. The sequencing sample was made of PBMCs. All receptors come from a boy aged 2 to 10 in good health and CMV-seronegative. Each CDR3 is given with its conserved first and last residue. Each record gives: CDR3 DNA, CDR3 protein, V gene, CDR3 length, clone size, J gene, D gene. The D gene is left open where the match is weak. Clone size is not always given. Where it is, it says once, few, many or a class for expanded clones.

CDR3 DNA: TGTGCCAGCAGCTTTAGCGGGGATGAGCAGTTCTTC
CDR3 protein: CASSFSGDEQFF
V gene: TRBV11-3
CDR3 length: 12
clone size: NA
J gene: TRBJ2-1
D gene: TRBD2

CDR3 DNA: TGTGCCAGCAGCCCTAGACCCAGACTAGCGGGGGGGACAGATACGCAGTATTTT
CDR3 protein: CASSPRPRLAGGTDTQYF
V gene: TRBV7-2
CDR3 length: 18
clone size: once
J gene: TRBJ2-3
D gene: TRBD2

CDR3 DNA: TGTGCCAGCAGATCCCCCACAGGGGTCAATCAGCCCCAGCATTTT
CDR3 protein: CASRSPTGVNQPQHF
V gene: TRBV6-5
CDR3 length: 15
clone size: NA
J gene: TRBJ1-5
D gene: TRBD1

CDR3 DNA: TGTGCCTGGACTGGGCCGGTCTATGGCTACACCTTC
CDR3 protein: CAWTGPVYGYTF
V gene: TRBV30
CDR3 length: 12
clone size: NA
J gene: TRBJ1-2
D gene: NA

CDR3 DNA: TGTGCCAGCTCACCACCTCCGAGCGGGAGGGCCCATGAGCAGTTCTTC
CDR3 protein: CASSPPPSGRAHEQFF
V gene: TRBV18
CDR3 length: 16
clone size: NA
J gene: TRBJ2-1
D gene: TRBD2

CDR3 DNA: TGTGCCAGCAGTGAACACGGGGTGGGGACCCAGTACTTC
CDR3 protein: CASSEHGVGTQYF
V gene: TRBV6-1
CDR3 length: 13
clone size: NA
J gene: TRBJ2-5
D gene: NA

CDR3 DNA: TGTGCCAGCGGGCTGGACAGCAACACTGAAGCTTTCTTT
CDR3 protein: CASGLDSNTEAFF
V gene: TRBV7-9
CDR3 length: 13
clone size: NA
J gene: TRBJ1-1
D gene: NA

CDR3 DNA: TGCGCCAGCAGTGAAAGGGACAGGGGGGACAATGAGCAGTTCTTC
CDR3 protein: CASSERDRGDNEQFF
V gene: TRBV10-1
CDR3 length: 15
clone size: NA
J gene: TRBJ2-1
D gene: TRBD1

CDR3 DNA: TGTGCCAGCAGCGAAAGCGGGGGTGGCCAAGAGACCCAGTACTTC
CDR3 protein: CASSESGGGQETQYF
V gene: TRBV7-9
CDR3 length: 15
clone size: NA
J gene: TRBJ2-5
D gene: TRBD2

CDR3 DNA: TGTGCCAGCATCCCATCAGGTGGGAATTCACCCCTCCACTTT
CDR3 protein: CASIPSGGNSPLHF
V gene: TRBV28
CDR3 length: 14
clone size: NA
J gene: TRBJ1-6
D gene: NA

CDR3 DNA: TGTGCCATCAGTGACCCGGGGGGAGGAGGGCCCTACGAGCAGTACTTC
CDR3 protein: CAISDPGGGGPYEQYF
V gene: TRBV10-3
CDR3 length: 16
clone size: NA
J gene: TRBJ2-7
D gene: TRBD2

CDR3 DNA: TGTGCCAGCAGGGACAGTTACTTTCGGGGCACTGAAGCTTTCTTT
CDR3 protein: CASRDSYFRGTEAFF
V gene: TRBV27
CDR3 length: 15
clone size: NA
J gene: TRBJ1-1
D gene: NA

CDR3 DNA: TGTGCCAGCAGTGAACGAGCGGGAGCAACCTACAATGAGCAGTTCTTC
CDR3 protein: CASSERAGATYNEQFF
V gene: TRBV2
CDR3 length: 16
clone size: NA
J gene: TRBJ2-1
D gene: TRBD2

CDR3 DNA: TGCGCCAGCAGCTTGGAGGACAGCCTTACCCTCAATGAGCAGTTCTTC
CDR3 protein: CASSLEDSLTLNEQFF
V gene: TRBV5-1
CDR3 length: 16
clone size: few
J gene: TRBJ2-1
D gene: NA

CDR3 DNA: TGTGCCAGCAGCTTAATCGGGGGGGCTTCAGATACGCAGTATTTT
CDR3 protein: CASSLIGGASDTQYF
V gene: TRBV7-3
CDR3 length: 15
clone size: NA
J gene: TRBJ2-3
D gene: TRBD2

CDR3 DNA: TGTGCCAGCAGTTTCTCGGGGTCCACAGATACGCAGTATTTT
CDR3 protein: CASSFSGSTDTQYF
V gene: TRBV28
CDR3 length: 14
clone size: NA
J gene: TRBJ2-3
D gene: NA

CDR3 DNA: TGTGCCAGCAGCTTTAATAGCGGGGGGGGACAAGAGACCCAGTACTTC
CDR3 protein: CASSFNSGGGQETQYF
V gene: TRBV7-2
CDR3 length: 16
clone size: NA
J gene: TRBJ2-5
D gene: TRBD2

CDR3 DNA: TGTGCCAGCAGTGAACTGGCGGGACCTAAGAGCAATCAGCCCCAGCATTTT
CDR3 protein: CASSELAGPKSNQPQHF
V gene: TRBV2
CDR3 length: 17
clone size: NA
J gene: TRBJ1-5
D gene: NA